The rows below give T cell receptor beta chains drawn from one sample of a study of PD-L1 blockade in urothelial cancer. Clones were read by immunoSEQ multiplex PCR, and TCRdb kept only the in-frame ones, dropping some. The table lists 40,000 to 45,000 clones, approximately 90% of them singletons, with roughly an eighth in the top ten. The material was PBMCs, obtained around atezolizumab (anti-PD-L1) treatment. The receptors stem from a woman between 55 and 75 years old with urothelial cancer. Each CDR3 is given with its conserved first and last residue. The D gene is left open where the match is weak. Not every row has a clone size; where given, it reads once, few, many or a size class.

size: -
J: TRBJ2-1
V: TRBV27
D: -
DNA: TGTGCCAGCAGTATCCGGTTCTCCGGGACAAATGAGCAGTTCTTC
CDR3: CASSIRFSGTNEQFF

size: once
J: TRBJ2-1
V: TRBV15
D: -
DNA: TGTGCCACCAGCAGAGATGGAGGGAATGAGCAGTTCTTC
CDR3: CATSRDGGNEQFF

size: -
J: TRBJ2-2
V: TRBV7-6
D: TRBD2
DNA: TGTGCCAGCAGCTTACTCGCGGGAGGACCGAACACCGGGGAGCTGTTTTTT
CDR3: CASSLLAGGPNTGELFF

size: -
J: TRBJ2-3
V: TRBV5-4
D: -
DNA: TGTGCCAGCAGCATTGGGGGGACAGATACGCAGTATTTT
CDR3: CASSIGGTDTQYF

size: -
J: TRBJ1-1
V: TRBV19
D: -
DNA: TGTGCCAGTAGTACAACGACAGTGAACACTGAAGCTTTCTTT
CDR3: CASSTTTVNTEAFF

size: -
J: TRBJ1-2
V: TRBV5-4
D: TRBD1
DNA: TGTGCCAGCAGCTCGGACCCAGGGGGGTATGGCTACACCTTC
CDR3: CASSSDPGGYGYTF

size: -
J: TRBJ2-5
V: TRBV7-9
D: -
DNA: TGTGCCAGCAGCCCCGCCCTGGGCGCAAAAGAGACCCAGTACTTC
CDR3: CASSPALGAKETQYF

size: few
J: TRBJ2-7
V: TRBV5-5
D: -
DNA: TGTGCCAGCAGCTTCGACGGGTACGAGCAGTACTTC
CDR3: CASSFDGYEQYF

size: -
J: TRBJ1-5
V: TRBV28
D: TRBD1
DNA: TGTGCCAGCAGTTTATCAGGGGGCCTAATTCAGCCCCAGCATTTT
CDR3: CASSLSGGLIQPQHF

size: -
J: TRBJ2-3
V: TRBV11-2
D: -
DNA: TGTGCCAGCAGCTCGCTCCAGGGTCACAGCACAGATACGCAGTATTTT
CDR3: CASSSLQGHSTDTQYF

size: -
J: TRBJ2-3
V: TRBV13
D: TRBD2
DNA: TGTGCCAGCAGCCCTACCCCAGGACTAGCGGGAGTCAGCCAAGTCACAGATACGCAGTATTTT
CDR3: CASSPTPGLAGVSQVTDTQYF

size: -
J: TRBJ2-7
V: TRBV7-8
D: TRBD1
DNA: TGTGCCAGCAGCTTAGGAAGGACAGGACCCTACGAGCAGTACTTC
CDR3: CASSLGRTGPYEQYF

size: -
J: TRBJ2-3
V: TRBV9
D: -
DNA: TGTGCCAGCAGCTCCTCCCCGAGCACAGATACGCAGTATTTT
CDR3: CASSSSPSTDTQYF

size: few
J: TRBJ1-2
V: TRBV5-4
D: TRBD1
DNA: TGTGCCAGCAGCTCACCCCGACAGGGATTGCCTAACTATGGCTACACCTTC
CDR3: CASSSPRQGLPNYGYTF

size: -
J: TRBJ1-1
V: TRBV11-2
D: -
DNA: TGTGCCAGCTCCCCCCGGGGGAACACTGAAGCTTTCTTT
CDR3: CASSPRGNTEAFF

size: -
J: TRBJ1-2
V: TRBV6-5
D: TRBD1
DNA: TGTGCCAGCAGCCGCGGACAGGATGGCTACACCTTC
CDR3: CASSRGQDGYTF

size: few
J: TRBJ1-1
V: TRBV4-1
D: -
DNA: TGCGCCAGCAGCCAAGTGGCAGGGCCAAGGGAAGCTTTCTTT
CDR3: CASSQVAGPREAFF

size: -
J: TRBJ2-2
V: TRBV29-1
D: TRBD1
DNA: TGCAGCGTTTGGGCAGGGGGAACCGGGGAGCTGTTTTTT
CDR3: CSVWAGGTGELFF